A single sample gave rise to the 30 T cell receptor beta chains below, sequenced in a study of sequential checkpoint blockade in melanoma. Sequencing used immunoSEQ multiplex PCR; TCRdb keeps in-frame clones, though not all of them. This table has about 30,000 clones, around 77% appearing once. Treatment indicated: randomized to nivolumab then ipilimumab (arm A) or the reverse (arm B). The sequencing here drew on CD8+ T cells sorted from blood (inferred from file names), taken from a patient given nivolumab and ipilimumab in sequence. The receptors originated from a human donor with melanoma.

In nucleotides, the CDR3 is TGCGCCAGCAGCCTCGGGGTGTACACCGGGGAGCTGTTTTTT. Protein: CASSLGVYTGELFF. The J gene is TRBJ2-2, the V gene TRBV4-3; D is possibly TRBD2 (5 bases). Germline CDR1 and CDR2: LGHNA and YSLEER. V was shortened by 4 bases and J by 3 bases, with 9 bases between the two germline ends. The CDR3 has 14 residues.

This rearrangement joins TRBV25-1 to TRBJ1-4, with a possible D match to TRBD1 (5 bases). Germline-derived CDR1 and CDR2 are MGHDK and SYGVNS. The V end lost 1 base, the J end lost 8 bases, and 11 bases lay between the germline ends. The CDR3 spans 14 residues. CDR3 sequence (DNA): TGTGCCAGCAGTGAATCAGTTGGGGGGGAAAAACTGTTTTTT. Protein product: CASSESVGGEKLFF.

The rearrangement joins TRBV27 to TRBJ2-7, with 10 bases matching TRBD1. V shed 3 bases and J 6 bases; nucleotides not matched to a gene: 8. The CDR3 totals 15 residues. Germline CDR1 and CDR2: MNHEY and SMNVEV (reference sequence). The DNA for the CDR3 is TGTGCCAGCAGTTTGACCGGGACAGGGGCCAGCGAGCAGTACTTC. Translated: CASSLTGTGASEQYF.

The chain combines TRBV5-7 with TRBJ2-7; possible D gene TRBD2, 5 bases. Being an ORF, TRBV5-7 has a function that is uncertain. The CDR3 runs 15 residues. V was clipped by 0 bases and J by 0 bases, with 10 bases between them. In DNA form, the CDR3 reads TGTGCCAGCAGCTTGGCTAGCCAGAGCTCCTACGAGCAGTACTTC. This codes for CASSLASQSSYEQYF.

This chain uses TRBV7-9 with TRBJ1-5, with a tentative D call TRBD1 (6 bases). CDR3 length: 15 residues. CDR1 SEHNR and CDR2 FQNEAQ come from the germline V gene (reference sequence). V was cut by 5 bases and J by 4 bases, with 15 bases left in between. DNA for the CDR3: TGTGCCAGCAGCCCCGCAGGGGTAGGTAATCAGCCCCAGCATTTT. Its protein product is CASSPAGVGNQPQHF.

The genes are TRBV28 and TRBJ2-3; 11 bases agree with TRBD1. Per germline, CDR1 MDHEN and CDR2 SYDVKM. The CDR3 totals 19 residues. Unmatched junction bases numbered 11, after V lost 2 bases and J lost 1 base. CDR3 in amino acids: CASSLHEGTGGRGTDTQYF. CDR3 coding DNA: TGTGCCAGCAGTTTACACGAAGGGACAGGGGGACGGGGCACAGATACGCAGTATTTT.

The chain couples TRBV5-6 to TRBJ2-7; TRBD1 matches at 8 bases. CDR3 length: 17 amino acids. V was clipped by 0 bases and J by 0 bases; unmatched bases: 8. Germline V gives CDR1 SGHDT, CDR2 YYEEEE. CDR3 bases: TGTGCCAGCAGCTTGGATTACGGGACAGGCATCTCCTACGAGCAGTACTTC. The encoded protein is CASSLDYGTGISYEQYF.

Here the CDR3 DNA reads TGTGCCAGCAGCGCCGAGCGGGGGGGGAGTGAGAATGAGCAGTTCTTC. Amino acid sequence: CASSAERGGSENEQFF. The gene calls are TRBV7-2 and TRBJ2-1, with TRBD2 matching over 10 bases. CDR1 and CDR2 (germline): SGHTA, FQGNSA. V gave up 5 bases and J gave up 7 bases; unmatched junction bases: 11. This CDR3 has 16 amino acids.

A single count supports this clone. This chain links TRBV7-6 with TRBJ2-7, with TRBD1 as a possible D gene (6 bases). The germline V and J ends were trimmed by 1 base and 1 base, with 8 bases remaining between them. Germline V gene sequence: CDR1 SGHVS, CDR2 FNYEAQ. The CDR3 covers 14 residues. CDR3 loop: CASSLVQGSYEQYF. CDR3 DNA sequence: TGTGCCAGCAGCTTAGTACAGGGATCCTACGAGCAGTACTTC.

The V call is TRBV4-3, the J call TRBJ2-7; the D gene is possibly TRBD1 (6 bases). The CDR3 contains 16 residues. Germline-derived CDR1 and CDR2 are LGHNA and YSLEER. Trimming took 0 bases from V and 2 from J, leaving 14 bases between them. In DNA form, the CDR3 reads TGCGCCAGCAGCCAAGATGAGGAGTCAGGGGCCTACGAGCAGTACTTC. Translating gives CASSQDEESGAYEQYF.

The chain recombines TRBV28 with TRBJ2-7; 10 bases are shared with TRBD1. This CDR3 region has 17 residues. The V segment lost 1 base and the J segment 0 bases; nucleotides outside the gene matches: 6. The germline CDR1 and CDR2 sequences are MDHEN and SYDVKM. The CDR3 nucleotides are TGTGCCAGCAGTTTATCCCGGACAGGGGGAAACTCCTACGAGCAGTACTTC. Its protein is CASSLSRTGGNSYEQYF.

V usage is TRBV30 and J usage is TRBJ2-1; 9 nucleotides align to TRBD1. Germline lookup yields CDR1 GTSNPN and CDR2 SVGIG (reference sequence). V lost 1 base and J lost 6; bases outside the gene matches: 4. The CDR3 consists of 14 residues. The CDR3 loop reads CAWSAGQGGNEQFF. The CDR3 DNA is TGTGCCTGGAGTGCGGGACAGGGTGGCAATGAGCAGTTCTTC.

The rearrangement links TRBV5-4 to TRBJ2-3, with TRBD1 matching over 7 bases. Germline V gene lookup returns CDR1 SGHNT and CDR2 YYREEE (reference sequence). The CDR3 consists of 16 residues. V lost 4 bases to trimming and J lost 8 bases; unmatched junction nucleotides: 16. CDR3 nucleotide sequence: TGTGCCAGCAGCACCTCCGGGACAGACAACACCATTACGCAGTATTTT. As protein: CASSTSGTDNTITQYF.

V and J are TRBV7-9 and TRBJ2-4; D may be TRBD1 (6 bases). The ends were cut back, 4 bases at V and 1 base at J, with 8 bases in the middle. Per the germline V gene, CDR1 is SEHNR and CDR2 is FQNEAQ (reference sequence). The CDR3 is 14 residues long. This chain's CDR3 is CASSSRGAKNIQYF. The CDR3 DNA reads TGTGCCAGCAGCTCCAGGGGTGCCAAAAACATTCAGTACTTC.

The CDR3 DNA sequence: TGCGCCAGCACTTGGACAGGGGGCAACACTGAAGCTTTCTTT. As protein: CASTWTGGNTEAFF. The V gene is TRBV5-1, the J gene TRBJ1-1, with 11 positions matching TRBD1. CDR1 and CDR2 from the germline V gene are SGHRS and YFSETQ. The CDR3 is made up of 14 amino acids. Trimming took 6 bases from V and 2 from J; bases not matched to a gene: 3. Together with reference TRBV5-1 and TRBJ1-1, the CDR3 gives the full variable domain: KAGVTQTPRYLIKTRGQQVTLSCSPISGHRSVSWYQQTPGQGLQFLFEYFSETQRNKGNFPGRFSGRQFSNSRSEMNVSTLELGDSALYLCASTWTGGNTEAFFGQGTRLTVV.

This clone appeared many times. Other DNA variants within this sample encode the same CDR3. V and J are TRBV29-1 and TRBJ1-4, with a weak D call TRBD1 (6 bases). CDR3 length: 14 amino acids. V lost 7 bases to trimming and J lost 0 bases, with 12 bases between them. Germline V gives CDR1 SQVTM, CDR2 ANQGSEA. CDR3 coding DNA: TGCAGCGCCGGGACACCTGCAACTAATGAAAAACTGTTTTTT. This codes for CSAGTPATNEKLFF.

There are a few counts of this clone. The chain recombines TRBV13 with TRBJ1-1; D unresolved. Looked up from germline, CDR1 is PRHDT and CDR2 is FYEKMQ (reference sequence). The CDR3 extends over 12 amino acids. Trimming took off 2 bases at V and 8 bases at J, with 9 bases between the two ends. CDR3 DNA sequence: TGTGCCAGCAGCTTAAAGTCCGGGGAAGCTTTCTTT. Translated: CASSLKSGEAFF. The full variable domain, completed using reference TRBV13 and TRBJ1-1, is AAGVIQSPRHLIKEKRETATLKCYPIPRHDTVYWYQQGPGQDPQFLISFYEKMQSDKGSIPDRFSAQQFSDYHSELNMSSLELGDSALYFCASSLKSGEAFFGQGTRLTVV.

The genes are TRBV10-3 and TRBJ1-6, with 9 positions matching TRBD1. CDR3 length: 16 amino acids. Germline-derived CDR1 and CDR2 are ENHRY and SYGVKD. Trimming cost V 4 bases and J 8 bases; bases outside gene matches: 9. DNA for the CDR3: TGTGCCATCAGTGCCTTACAGGACAGGGGTGATTCACCCCTCCACTTT. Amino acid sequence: CAISALQDRGDSPLHF.

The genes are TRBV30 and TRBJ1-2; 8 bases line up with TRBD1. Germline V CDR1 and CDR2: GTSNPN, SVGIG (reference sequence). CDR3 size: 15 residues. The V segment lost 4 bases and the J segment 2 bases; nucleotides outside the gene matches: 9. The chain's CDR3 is CAWTGGTGSNYGYTF. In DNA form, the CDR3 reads TGTGCCTGGACGGGTGGGACAGGTTCAAACTATGGCTACACCTTC.

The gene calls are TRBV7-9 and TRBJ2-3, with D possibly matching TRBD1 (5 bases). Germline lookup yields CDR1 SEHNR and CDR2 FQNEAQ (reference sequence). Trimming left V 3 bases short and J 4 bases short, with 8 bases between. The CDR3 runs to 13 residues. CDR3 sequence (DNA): TGTGCCAGCAGCTTCTCGACAGCAGATACGCAGTATTTT. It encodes CASSFSTADTQYF.

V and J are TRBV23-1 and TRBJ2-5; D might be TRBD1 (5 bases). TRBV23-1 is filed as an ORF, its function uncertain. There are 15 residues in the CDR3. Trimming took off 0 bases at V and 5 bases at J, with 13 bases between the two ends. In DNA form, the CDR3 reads TGCGCCAGCAGTCAATCGGTCAGGGTGGGGGAGACCCAGTACTTC. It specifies CASSQSVRVGETQYF.

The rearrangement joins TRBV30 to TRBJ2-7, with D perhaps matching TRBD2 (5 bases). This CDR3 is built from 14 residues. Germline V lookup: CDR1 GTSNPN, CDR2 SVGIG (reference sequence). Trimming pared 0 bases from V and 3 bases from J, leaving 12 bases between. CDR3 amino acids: CAWSVRGWGYEQYF. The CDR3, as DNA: TGTGCCTGGAGTGTACGCGGGTGGGGCTACGAGCAGTACTTC.

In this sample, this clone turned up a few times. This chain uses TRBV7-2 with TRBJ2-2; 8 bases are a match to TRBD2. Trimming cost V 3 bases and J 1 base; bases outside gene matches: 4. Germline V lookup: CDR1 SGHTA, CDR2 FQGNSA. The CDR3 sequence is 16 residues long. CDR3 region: CASSFLAGRNTGELFF. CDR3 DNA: TGTGCCAGCAGCTTTTTAGCGGGGAGGAACACCGGGGAGCTGTTTTTT.

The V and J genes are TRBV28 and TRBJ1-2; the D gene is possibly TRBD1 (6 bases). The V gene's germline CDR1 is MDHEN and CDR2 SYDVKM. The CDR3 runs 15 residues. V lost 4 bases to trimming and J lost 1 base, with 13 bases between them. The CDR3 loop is CASSSPNRDNYGYTF. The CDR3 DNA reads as TGTGCCAGCAGTTCACCGAACAGGGATAACTATGGCTACACCTTC.

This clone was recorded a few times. CDR3 in DNA: TGCGCCAGCAGCCGCGGACAGAGACAAGAGACCCAGTACTTC. It translates to CASSRGQRQETQYF. This chain connects TRBV4-1 to TRBJ2-5; D is perhaps TRBD1 (6 bases). CDR1 MGHRA and CDR2 YSYEKL come from the germline V gene. The CDR3 runs to 14 residues. The ends were cut back, 4 bases at V and 2 bases at J, with 11 bases in the middle.

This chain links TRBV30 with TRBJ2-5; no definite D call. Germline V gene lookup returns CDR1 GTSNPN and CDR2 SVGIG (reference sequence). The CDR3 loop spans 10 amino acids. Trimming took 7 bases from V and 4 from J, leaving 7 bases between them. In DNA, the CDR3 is TGTGCCTCACTTGGAGAGACCCAGTACTTC. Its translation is CASLGETQYF.

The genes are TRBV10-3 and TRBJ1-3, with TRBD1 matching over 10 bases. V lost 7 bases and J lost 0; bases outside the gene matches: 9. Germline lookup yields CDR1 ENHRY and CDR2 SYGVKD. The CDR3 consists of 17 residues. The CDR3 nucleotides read TGTGCCATCAAGGACCCGGGACAGGGGAGCTCTGGAAACACCATATATTTT. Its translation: CAIKDPGQGSSGNTIYF.

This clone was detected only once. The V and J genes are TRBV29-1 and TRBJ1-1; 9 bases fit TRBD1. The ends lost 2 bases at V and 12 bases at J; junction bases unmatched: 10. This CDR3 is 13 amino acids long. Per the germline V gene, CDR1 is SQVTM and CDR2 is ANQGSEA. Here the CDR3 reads CSVELGGTGLTFF. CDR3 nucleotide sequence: TGCAGCGTTGAATTAGGTGGGACAGGGTTGACTTTCTTT. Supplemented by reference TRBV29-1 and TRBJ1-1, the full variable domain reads SAVISQKPSRDICQRGTSLTIQCQVDSQVTMMFWYRQQPGQSLTLIATANQGSEATYESGFVIDKFPISRPNLTFSTLTVSNMSPEDSSIYLCSVELGGTGLTFFGQGTRLTVV.

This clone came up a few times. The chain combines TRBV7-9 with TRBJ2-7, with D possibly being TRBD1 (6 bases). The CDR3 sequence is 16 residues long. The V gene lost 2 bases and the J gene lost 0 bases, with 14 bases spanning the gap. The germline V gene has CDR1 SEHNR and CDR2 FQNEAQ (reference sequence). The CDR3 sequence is CASSLRQGPSSYEQYF. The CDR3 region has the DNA TGTGCCAGCAGCTTACGTCAGGGGCCTAGCTCCTACGAGCAGTACTTC.

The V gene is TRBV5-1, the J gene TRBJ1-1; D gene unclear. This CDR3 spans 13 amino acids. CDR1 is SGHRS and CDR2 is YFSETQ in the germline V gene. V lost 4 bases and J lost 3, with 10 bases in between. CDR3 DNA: TGCGCCAGCAGCCCTCGCGCCCACACTGAAGCTTTCTTT. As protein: CASSPRAHTEAFF.